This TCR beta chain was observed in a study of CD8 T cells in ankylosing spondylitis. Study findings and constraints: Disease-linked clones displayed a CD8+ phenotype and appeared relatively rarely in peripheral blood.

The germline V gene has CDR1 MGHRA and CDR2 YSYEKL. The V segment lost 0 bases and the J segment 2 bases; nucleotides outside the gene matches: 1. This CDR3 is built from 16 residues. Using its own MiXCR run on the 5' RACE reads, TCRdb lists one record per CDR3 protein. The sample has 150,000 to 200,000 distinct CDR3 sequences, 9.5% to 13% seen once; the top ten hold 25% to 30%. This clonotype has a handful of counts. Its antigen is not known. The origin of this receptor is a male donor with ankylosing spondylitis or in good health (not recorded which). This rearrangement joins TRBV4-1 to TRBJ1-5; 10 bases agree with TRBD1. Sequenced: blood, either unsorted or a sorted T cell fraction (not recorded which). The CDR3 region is CASSQDGTGGNQPQHF. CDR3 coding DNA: TGCGCCAGCAGCCAAGATGGGACAGGGGGCAATCAGCCCCAGCATTTT.